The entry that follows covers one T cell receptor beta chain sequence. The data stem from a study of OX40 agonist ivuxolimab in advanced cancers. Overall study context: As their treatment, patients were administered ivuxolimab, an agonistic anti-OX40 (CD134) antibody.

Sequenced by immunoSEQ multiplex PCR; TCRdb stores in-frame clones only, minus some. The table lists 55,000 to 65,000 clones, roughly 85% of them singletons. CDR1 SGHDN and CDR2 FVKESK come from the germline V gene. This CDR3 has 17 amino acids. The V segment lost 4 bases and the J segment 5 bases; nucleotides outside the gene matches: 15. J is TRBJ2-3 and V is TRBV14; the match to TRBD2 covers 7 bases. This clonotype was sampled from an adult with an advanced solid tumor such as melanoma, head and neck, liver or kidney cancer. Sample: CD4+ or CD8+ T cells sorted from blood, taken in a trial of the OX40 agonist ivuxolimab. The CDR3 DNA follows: TGTGCCAGCAGCCTCATCTTCCGGGACTACCTAGGAGATACGCAGTATTTT. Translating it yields CASSLIFRDYLGDTQYF.